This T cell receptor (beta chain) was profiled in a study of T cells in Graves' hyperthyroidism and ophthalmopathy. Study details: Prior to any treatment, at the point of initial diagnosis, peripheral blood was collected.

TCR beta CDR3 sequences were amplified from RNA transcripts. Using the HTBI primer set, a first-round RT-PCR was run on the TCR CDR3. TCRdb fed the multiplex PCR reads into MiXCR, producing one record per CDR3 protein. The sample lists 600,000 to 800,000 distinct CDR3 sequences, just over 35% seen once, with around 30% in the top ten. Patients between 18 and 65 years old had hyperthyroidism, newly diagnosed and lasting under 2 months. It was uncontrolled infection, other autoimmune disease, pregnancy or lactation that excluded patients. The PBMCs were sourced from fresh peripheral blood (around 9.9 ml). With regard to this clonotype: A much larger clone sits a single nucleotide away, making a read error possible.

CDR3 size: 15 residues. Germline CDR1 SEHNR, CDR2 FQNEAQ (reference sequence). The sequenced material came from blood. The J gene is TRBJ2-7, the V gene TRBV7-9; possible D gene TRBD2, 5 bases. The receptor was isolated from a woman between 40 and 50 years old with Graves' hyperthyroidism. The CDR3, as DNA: TGTGCCAGCAGCTTAGATTGGGTAACGCCGTGGGAGCAGTGCTTC. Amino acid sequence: CASSLDWVTPWEQCF.